These T cell receptor beta chains were read from a single sample in a study of blood T cell repertoires in COVID-19. Some clones are missing from TCRdb's copy, which holds only in-frame ones; the method was immunoSEQ multiplex PCR. Of more than 85,000 clones in the sample, around 90% were seen once. Sequencing was done on a sample of peripheral blood. The source is a woman between 45 and 65 years old with acute or convalescent COVID-19. Both conserved end residues are part of each CDR3. Each record gives: CDR3 length, clone size, D gene, J gene, V gene, CDR3 DNA, CDR3 protein. A D gene is named only where the DNA matches it firmly. Not every row has a clone size; where given, it reads once, few, many or a size class.

cdr3_length: 15; clone_size: few; d_call: TRBD1; j_call: TRBJ2-1; v_call: TRBV3-1/TRBV3-2; cdr3_nt: TGTGCCAGCAGCCAAGGGACAGGGAGCGGGAATGAGCAGTTCTTC; cdr3_aa: CASSQGTGSGNEQFF
cdr3_length: 15; clone_size: -; d_call: TRBD2; j_call: TRBJ2-3; v_call: TRBV7-9; cdr3_nt: TGTGCCAGCAGCTCCGCGGGAGGAGGGACAGATACGCAGTATTTT; cdr3_aa: CASSSAGGGTDTQYF
cdr3_length: 14; clone_size: -; d_call: TRBD1; j_call: TRBJ1-4; v_call: TRBV2; cdr3_nt: TGTGCCAGCAGTAACAGGGGGCGCGGTGAAAAACTGTTTTTT; cdr3_aa: CASSNRGRGEKLFF
cdr3_length: 15; clone_size: -; d_call: -; j_call: TRBJ1-6; v_call: TRBV27; cdr3_nt: TGTGCCAGCAGTTTTGGGCAGGGCGCAAATTCACCCCTCCACTTT; cdr3_aa: CASSFGQGANSPLHF
cdr3_length: 17; clone_size: -; d_call: -; j_call: TRBJ2-6; v_call: TRBV7-2; cdr3_nt: TGTGCCAGCAGCTTAAGGACTGTTAGCTCTGGGGCCAACGTCCTGACTTTC; cdr3_aa: CASSLRTVSSGANVLTF
cdr3_length: 18; clone_size: once; d_call: TRBD2; j_call: TRBJ2-3; v_call: TRBV20-1; cdr3_nt: TGCAGTGCTAGTTGGGGCTACCTAGCGGAGTCTAGCACAGATACGCAGTATTTT; cdr3_aa: CSASWGYLAESSTDTQYF
cdr3_length: 18; clone_size: -; d_call: -; j_call: TRBJ1-5; v_call: TRBV21-1; cdr3_nt: TGTGCCAGCAGCAACACCGGGACAGGGGCAGGTTTTTGTCAGCCCCAGCATTTT; cdr3_aa: CASSNTGTGAGFCQPQHF
cdr3_length: 14; clone_size: -; d_call: TRBD1; j_call: TRBJ2-5; v_call: TRBV19; cdr3_nt: TGTGCCAGTAGTGGAAAGGACAGGGGAAAGACCCAGTACTTC; cdr3_aa: CASSGKDRGKTQYF
cdr3_length: 13; clone_size: -; d_call: TRBD1; j_call: TRBJ1-2; v_call: TRBV6-5; cdr3_nt: TGTGCCACCAGGGACAGGGGAGATTATGGCTACACCTTC; cdr3_aa: CATRDRGDYGYTF
cdr3_length: 16; clone_size: few; d_call: TRBD2; j_call: TRBJ2-1; v_call: TRBV10-1; cdr3_nt: TGCGCCAGCAGTGACGCGACTAGCGGGGACTACAATGAGCAGTTCTTC; cdr3_aa: CASSDATSGDYNEQFF
cdr3_length: 16; clone_size: -; d_call: -; j_call: TRBJ1-3; v_call: TRBV18; cdr3_nt: TGTGCCAGCTCACCACAGGGGGAGAGCTCTGGAAACACCATATATTTT; cdr3_aa: CASSPQGESSGNTIYF
cdr3_length: 14; clone_size: -; d_call: TRBD2; j_call: TRBJ2-3; v_call: TRBV27; cdr3_nt: TGTGCCAGCAGAACGACCGGGGGGAGTCCGAGACAGAATTTT; cdr3_aa: CASRTTGGSPRQNF
cdr3_length: 11; clone_size: -; d_call: -; j_call: TRBJ2-7; v_call: TRBV6-6; cdr3_nt: TGTGCCAGCAGTTACCGAGACGAGCAGTACTTC; cdr3_aa: CASSYRDEQYF
cdr3_length: 14; clone_size: -; d_call: -; j_call: TRBJ1-6; v_call: TRBV6-2/TRBV6-3; cdr3_nt: TGTGCCAGCAGCTCGAGACAGTGGAATTCACCCCTCCACTTT; cdr3_aa: CASSSRQWNSPLHF
cdr3_length: 15; clone_size: once; d_call: TRBD2; j_call: TRBJ2-3; v_call: TRBV5-1; cdr3_nt: TGCGCCAGCAGAACAGGGATAGCGGGAGTGAATACGCAGTATTTT; cdr3_aa: CASRTGIAGVNTQYF
cdr3_length: 14; clone_size: -; d_call: -; j_call: TRBJ2-2; v_call: TRBV29-1; cdr3_nt: TGCAGCGCCAGGGCCCCGGGTGGTTCCGGGGAGCTGTTTTTT; cdr3_aa: CSARAPGGSGELFF
cdr3_length: 14; clone_size: -; d_call: TRBD1; j_call: TRBJ2-7; v_call: TRBV5-6; cdr3_nt: TGTGCCAGCAGTCGGACAGGGGAGGACTACGAGCAGTACTTC; cdr3_aa: CASSRTGEDYEQYF
cdr3_length: 16; clone_size: -; d_call: TRBD2; j_call: TRBJ2-2; v_call: TRBV7-7; cdr3_nt: TGTGCCAGCAGCACTTCTAGCGGGAGTTTGATCGGGGAGCTGTTTTTT; cdr3_aa: CASSTSSGSLIGELFF
cdr3_length: 15; clone_size: -; d_call: TRBD1; j_call: TRBJ2-2; v_call: TRBV6-5; cdr3_nt: TGTGCCAGCAGTCGACAGGGCATGAACACCGGGGAGCTGTTTTTT; cdr3_aa: CASSRQGMNTGELFF
cdr3_length: 19; clone_size: once; d_call: TRBD2; j_call: TRBJ2-2; v_call: TRBV28; cdr3_nt: TGTGCCAGCAGTTTATCGGCCTTTGAGAGCGGGAGGGCCGCCGGGGAGCTGTTTTTT; cdr3_aa: CASSLSAFESGRAAGELFF
cdr3_length: 15; clone_size: -; d_call: TRBD2; j_call: TRBJ2-3; v_call: TRBV6-4; cdr3_nt: TGTGCCAGCATAGGTAGCGGGGTACACACAGATACGCAGTATTTT; cdr3_aa: CASIGSGVHTDTQYF
cdr3_length: 16; clone_size: -; d_call: TRBD1; j_call: TRBJ1-5; v_call: TRBV19; cdr3_nt: TGTGCCAGTAGTCCCAGGGACAGGGGAAAAAAACAGCCCCAGCATTTT; cdr3_aa: CASSPRDRGKKQPQHF
cdr3_length: 17; clone_size: -; d_call: TRBD1; j_call: TRBJ1-6; v_call: TRBV18; cdr3_nt: TGTGCCAGCTCACCAACAGGACAGGGCGTATATAATTCACCCCTCCACTTT; cdr3_aa: CASSPTGQGVYNSPLHF
cdr3_length: 14; clone_size: -; d_call: TRBD2; j_call: TRBJ2-7; v_call: TRBV5-1; cdr3_nt: TGCGCCAGCAGTTTGACTAGCGGTAACTACGAGCAGTACTTC; cdr3_aa: CASSLTSGNYEQYF